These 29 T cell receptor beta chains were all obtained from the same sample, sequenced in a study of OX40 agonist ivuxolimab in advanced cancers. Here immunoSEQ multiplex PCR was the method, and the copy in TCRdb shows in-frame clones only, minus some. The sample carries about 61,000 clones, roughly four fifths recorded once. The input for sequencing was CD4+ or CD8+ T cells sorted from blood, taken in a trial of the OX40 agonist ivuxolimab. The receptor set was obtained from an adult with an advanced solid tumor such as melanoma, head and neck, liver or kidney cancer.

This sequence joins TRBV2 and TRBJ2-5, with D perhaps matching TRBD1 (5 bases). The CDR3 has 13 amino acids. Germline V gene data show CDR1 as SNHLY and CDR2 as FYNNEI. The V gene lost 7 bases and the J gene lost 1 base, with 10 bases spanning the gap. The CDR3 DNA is TGTGCCAGCACCCGACAGATCCAAGAGACCCAGTACTTC. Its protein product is CASTRQIQETQYF.

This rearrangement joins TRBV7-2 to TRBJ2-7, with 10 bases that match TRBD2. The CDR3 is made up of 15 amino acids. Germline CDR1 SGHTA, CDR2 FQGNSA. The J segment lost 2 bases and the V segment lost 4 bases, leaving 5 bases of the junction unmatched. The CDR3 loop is CASSSGLAKTYEQYF. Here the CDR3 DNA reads TGTGCCAGCAGCTCGGGACTAGCGAAGACCTACGAGCAGTACTTC. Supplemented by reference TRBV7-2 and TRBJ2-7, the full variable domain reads GAGVSQSPSNKVTEKGKDVELRCDPISGHTALYWYRQSLGQGLEFLIYFQGNSAPDKSGLPSDRFSAERTGGSVSTLTIQRTQQEDSAVYLCASSSGLAKTYEQYFGPGTRLTVT.

The CDR3 sequence is CASYNRGGGQPQHF. The CDR3 DNA reads TGTGCCAGCTATAACAGGGGAGGAGGTCAGCCCCAGCATTTT. The chain employs TRBV28 and TRBJ1-5; 7 nucleotides line up with TRBD1. In germline, CDR1 is MDHEN, CDR2 SYDVKM. CDR3 size: 14 residues. Germline trimming cut 8 bases from V and 6 bases from J; bases unmatched to any gene: 10.

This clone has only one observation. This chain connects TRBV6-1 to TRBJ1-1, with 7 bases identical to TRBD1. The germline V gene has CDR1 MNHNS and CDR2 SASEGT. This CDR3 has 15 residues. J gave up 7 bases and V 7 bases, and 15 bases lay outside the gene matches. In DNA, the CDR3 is TGTGCCAGCATTACAGGGGACCCCGTGGGTTGTGAAGCTTTCTTT. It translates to CASITGDPVGCEAFF.

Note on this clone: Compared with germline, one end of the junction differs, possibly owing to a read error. The CDR3 DNA is TGTGCCTGGAGTGTAACAGGGGGATTGGGCCGGGGAGCTGTTTTT. This translates into CAWSVTGGLGRGAVF. This chain links TRBV30 with TRBJ2-2; 8 bases are a match to TRBD1. Germline loops: CDR1 GTSNPN, CDR2 SVGIG (reference sequence). The CDR3 spans 15 residues.

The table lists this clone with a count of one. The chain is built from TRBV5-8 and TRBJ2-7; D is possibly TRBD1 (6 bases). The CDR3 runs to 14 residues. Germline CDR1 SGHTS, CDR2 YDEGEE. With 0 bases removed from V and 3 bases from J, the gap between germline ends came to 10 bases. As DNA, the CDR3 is TGTGCCAGCAGCTTGGAGGGCAGGGGCTACGAGCAGTACTTC. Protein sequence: CASSLEGRGYEQYF.

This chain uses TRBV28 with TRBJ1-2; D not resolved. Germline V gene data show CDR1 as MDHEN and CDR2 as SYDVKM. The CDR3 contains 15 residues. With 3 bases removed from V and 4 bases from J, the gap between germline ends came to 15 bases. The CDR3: CASSFVNRRTYGYTF. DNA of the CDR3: TGTGCCAGCAGTTTTGTAAACCGGCGAACCTATGGCTACACCTTC.

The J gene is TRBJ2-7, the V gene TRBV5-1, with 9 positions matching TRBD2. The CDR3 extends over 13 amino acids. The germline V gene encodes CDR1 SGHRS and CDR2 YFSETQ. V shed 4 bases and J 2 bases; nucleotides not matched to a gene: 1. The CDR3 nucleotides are TGCGCCAGCAGCGTAGCGGGGGCCTACGAGCAGTACTTC. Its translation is CASSVAGAYEQYF.

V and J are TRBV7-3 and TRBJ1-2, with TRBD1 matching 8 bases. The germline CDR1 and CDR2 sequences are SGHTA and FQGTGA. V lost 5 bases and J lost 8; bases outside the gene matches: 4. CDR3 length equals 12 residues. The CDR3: CASSTRQGGYTF. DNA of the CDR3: TGTGCCAGCAGCACCCGACAGGGGGGCTACACCTTC.

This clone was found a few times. The chain's CDR3 is CASSSGLAGTDTQYF. CDR3 in DNA: TGTGCCAGCAGTTCAGGACTAGCGGGGACAGATACGCAGTATTTT. This chain connects TRBV27 to TRBJ2-3; 12 bases match TRBD2. Germline loops: CDR1 MNHEY, CDR2 SMNVEV (reference sequence). Trimming at V came to 4 bases and at J to 3 bases, leaving 2 bases not matched to a gene. The CDR3 consists of 15 residues.

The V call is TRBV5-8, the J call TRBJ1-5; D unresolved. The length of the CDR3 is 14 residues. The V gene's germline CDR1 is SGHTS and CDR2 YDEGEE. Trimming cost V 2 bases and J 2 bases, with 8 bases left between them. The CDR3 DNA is TGTGCCAGCAGCTTAGGGTCGGGCAATCAGCCCCAGCATTTT. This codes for CASSLGSGNQPQHF.

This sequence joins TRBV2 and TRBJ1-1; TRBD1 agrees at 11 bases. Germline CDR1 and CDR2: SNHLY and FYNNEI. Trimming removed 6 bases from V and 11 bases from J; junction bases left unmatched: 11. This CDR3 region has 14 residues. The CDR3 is CASSRDRGEVGAFF. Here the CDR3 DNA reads TGTGCCAGCAGCCGGGACAGGGGGGAAGTAGGGGCTTTCTTT.

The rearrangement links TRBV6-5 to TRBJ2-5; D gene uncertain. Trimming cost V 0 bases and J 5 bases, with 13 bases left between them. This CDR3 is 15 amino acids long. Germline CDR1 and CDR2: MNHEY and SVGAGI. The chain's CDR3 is CASSYSGIGPETQYF. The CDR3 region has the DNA TGTGCCAGCAGTTACTCGGGTATAGGGCCGGAGACCCAGTACTTC.

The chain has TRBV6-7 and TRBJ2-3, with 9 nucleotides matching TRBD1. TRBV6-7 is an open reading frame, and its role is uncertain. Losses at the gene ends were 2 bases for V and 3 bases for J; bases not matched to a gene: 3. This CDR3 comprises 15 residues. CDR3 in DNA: TGTGCCAGCAGTTACACGGACAGGGGTACAGATACGCAGTATTTT. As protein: CASSYTDRGTDTQYF.

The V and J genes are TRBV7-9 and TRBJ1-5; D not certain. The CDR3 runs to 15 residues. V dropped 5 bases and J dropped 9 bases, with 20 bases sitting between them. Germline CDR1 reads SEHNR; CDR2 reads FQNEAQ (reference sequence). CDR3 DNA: TGTGCCAGCAGCCCGGGATCGACCCCCTCCGCGCCCCAGCATTTT. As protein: CASSPGSTPSAPQHF.

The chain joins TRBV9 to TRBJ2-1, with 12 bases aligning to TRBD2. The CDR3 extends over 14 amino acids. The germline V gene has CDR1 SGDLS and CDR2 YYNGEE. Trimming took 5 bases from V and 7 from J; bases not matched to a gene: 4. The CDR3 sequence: CASRRTSGENEQFF. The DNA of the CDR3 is TGTGCCAGCAGGAGGACTAGCGGGGAAAATGAGCAGTTCTTC.

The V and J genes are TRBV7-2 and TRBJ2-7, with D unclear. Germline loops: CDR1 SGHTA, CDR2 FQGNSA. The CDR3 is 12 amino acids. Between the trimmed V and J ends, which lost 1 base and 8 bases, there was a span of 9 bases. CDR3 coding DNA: TGTGCCAGCAGCTTAGATCCCGCCCAGCAGTACTTC. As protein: CASSLDPAQQYF.

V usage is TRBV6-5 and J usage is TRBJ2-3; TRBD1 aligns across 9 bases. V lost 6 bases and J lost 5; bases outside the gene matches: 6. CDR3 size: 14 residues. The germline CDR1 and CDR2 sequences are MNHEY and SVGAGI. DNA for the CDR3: TGTGCCAGCAGCTGGGACAGGGAAAAAGATACGCAGTATTTT. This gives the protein CASSWDREKDTQYF.

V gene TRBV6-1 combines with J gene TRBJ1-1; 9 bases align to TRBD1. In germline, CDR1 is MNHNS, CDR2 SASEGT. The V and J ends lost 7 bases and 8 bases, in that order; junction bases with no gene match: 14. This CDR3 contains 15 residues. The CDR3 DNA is TGTGCCAGCACCAGGAACGTTGGACAGGGGAGGGAAGCTTTCTTT. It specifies CASTRNVGQGREAFF.

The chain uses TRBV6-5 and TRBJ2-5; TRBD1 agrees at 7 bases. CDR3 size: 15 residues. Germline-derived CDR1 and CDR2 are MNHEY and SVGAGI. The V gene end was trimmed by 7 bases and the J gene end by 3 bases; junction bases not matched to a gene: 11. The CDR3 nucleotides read TGTGCCAGCAAGGGGACGTCAGGGGGAAAAGAGACCCAGTACTTC. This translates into CASKGTSGGKETQYF.

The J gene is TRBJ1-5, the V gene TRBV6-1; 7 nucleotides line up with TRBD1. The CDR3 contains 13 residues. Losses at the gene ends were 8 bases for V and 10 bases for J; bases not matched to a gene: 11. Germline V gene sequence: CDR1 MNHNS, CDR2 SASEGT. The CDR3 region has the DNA TGTGCCAGCCTTGGCAGGGGGGTGGATCCCCAGCATTTT. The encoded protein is CASLGRGVDPQHF.

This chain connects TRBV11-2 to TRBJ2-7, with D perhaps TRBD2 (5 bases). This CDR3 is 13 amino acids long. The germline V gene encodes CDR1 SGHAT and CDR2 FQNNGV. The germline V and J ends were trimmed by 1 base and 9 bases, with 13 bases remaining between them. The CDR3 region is CASSLAGYLGQYF. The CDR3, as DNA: TGTGCCAGCAGCTTAGCGGGGTATTTGGGGCAGTACTTC. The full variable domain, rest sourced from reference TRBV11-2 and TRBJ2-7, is EAGVAQSPRYKIIEKRQSVAFWCNPISGHATLYWYQQILGQGPKLLIQFQNNGVVDDSQLPKDRFSAERLKGVDSTLKIQPAKLEDSAVYLCASSLAGYLGQYFGPGTRLTVT.

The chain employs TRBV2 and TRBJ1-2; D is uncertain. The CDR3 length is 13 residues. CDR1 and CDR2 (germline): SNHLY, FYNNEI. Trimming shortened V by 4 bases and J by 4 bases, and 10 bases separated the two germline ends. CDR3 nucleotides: TGTGCCAGCAGTGCAGGAGGAAGCTATGGCTACACCTTC. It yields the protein CASSAGGSYGYTF.

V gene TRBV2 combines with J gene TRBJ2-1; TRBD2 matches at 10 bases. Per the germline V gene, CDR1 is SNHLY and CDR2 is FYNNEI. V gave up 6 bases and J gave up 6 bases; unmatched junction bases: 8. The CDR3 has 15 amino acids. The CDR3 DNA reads TGTGCCAGCAGCCGGAGCGGGGGGGCCCCCAATGAGCAGTTCTTC. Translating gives CASSRSGGAPNEQFF.

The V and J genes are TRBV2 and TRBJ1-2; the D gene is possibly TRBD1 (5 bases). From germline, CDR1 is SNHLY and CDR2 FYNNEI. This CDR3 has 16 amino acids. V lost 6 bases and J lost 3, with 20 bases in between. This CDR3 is CASRRRGNEGYYGYTF. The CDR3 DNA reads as TGTGCCAGCAGGAGAAGGGGAAATGAAGGGTACTATGGCTACACCTTC.

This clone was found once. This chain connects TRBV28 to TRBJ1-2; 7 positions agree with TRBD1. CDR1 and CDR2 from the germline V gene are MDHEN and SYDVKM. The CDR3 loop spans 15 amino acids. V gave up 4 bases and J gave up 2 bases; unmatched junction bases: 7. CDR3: CASSSSGTANYGYTF. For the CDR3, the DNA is TGTGCCAGCAGTTCATCCGGGACAGCGAACTATGGCTACACCTTC.

In DNA, the CDR3 is TGTGCCAGCAGCCCTAACCGGGACGGCAGCTCCTATAATTCACCCCTCCACTTT. It encodes CASSPNRDGSSYNSPLHF. The V call is TRBV5-8, the J call TRBJ1-6; the D gene is possibly TRBD1 (5 bases). This CDR3 spans 18 amino acids. The germline CDR1 and CDR2 sequences are SGHTS and YDEGEE. V lost 4 bases, J lost 0 bases, and 17 bases lay in between.

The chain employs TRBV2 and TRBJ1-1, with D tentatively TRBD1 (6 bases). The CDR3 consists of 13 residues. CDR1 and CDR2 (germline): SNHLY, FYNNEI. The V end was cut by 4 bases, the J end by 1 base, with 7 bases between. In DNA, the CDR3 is TGTGCCAGCAGTGGACAGGAGAACACTGAAGCTTTCTTT. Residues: CASSGQENTEAFF. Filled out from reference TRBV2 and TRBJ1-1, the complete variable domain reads EPEVTQTPSHQVTQMGQEVILRCVPISNHLYFYWYRQILGQKVEFLVSFYNNEISEKSEIFDDQFSVERPDGSNFTLKIRSTKLEDSAMYFCASSGQENTEAFFGQGTRLTVV.

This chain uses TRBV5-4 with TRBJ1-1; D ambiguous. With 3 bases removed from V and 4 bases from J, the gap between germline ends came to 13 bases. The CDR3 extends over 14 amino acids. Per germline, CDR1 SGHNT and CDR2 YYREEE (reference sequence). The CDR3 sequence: CASSSQLSGTEAFF. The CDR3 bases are TGTGCCAGCAGCTCCCAGCTCTCGGGCACTGAAGCTTTCTTT.